The 11 T cell receptor beta chains listed next were all sequenced from one sample in a study of human T cells and chemical hapten exposure (dated by TCRdb to the early 2020s). The library relied on RACE. The sequencer was a NextSeq 500. TCRdb cleaned the public reads at Q25 with fastp, built clones with MiXCR and kept in-frame beta chains. Identical CDR3 proteins give one entry, which carries the most common genes and DNA. Counted in this sample were about 180,000 distinct CDR3 sequences; around 30% of them appeared once. Jointly, the top ten make up 2.9% of the sample. In light of the paper, this sample's time point label describes: pre-sensitization, week 0. The sample's treatment or condition label is to be understood as: therapeutic diphenylcyclopropenone sensitization with weekly scalp DPC. Sequencing was performed on whole blood, taken in connection with sensitization to the hapten diphenylcyclopropenone (DPC). These TCRs come from a woman in her twenties or thirties with alopecia areata. Some clones in this sample may be carry-over from other donors' samples.

CDR3 region: CSAREQGRYEQYF. CDR3 coding DNA: TGCAGTGCTAGAGAACAGGGGAGGTACGAGCAGTACTTC. The rearrangement links TRBV20-1 to TRBJ2-7, with a tentative D call TRBD1 (7 bases). V was pared by 0 bases and J by 4 bases, with 10 bases between. The length of the CDR3 is 13 residues. Germline-derived CDR1 and CDR2 are DFQATT and SNEGSKA (reference sequence).

The CDR3: CASSSQTGTDTQYF. As DNA, the CDR3 is TGTGCCAGCAGCTCCCAAACAGGGACAGATACGCAGTATTTT. The chain recombines TRBV7-8 with TRBJ2-3; tentatively, D is TRBD1 (6 bases). V gave up 4 bases and J gave up 3 bases, with 11 bases separating them. The CDR3 is 14 residues long. Germline CDR1 reads SGHVS; CDR2 reads FQNEAQ.

V gene TRBV7-3 combines with J gene TRBJ2-2, with TRBD1 identical over 8 bases. The germline CDR1 and CDR2 sequences are SGHTA and FQGTGA. Trimming at V came to 6 bases and at J to 0 bases, leaving 0 bases not matched to a gene. This CDR3 is 14 amino acids long. This CDR3 is CASRDRANTGELFF. The CDR3 nucleotides read TGTGCCAGCAGGGACAGGGCGAACACCGGGGAGCTGTTTTTT.

In its sample, this clonotype was seen a few times. In nucleotides, the CDR3 is TGTGCCAGCAGCCGAACCCCGGGACTGCAAGAGACCCAGTACTTC. It specifies CASSRTPGLQETQYF. The chain links TRBV4-2 to TRBJ2-5, with D maybe TRBD2 (6 bases). Germline loops: CDR1 LGHNA, CDR2 YNFKEQ. CDR3 length: 15 amino acids. Trimming cost V 4 bases and J 2 bases, with 14 bases left between them.

Of note for this clonotype: Germline is not matched at one junction end, which may reflect a read error. The chain combines TRBV12-3 or TRBV12-4 with TRBJ1-1, with D unclear. The CDR3 spans 13 residues. CDR3 amino acids: CASSPRVVTEASF. The CDR3 DNA follows: TGTGCCAGCAGTCCGAGGGTTGTCACTGAAGCTTCCTTT.

This chain connects TRBV7-9 to TRBJ2-2; 12 bases are shared with TRBD1. Germline lookup yields CDR1 SEHNR and CDR2 FQNEAQ (reference sequence). The trim removed 5 bases at V and 6 bases at J, leaving 16 bases unmatched. The CDR3 has 19 amino acids. The CDR3 reads CASSPPPGQGASHAGELFF. CDR3 coding DNA: TGTGCCAGCAGCCCCCCCCCGGGACAGGGGGCGAGCCATGCCGGGGAGCTGTTTTTT.

CDR3 nucleotide sequence: TGTGCCAGCAGTTTAGCGGGGGCGGGTCAGCCCCAGCATTTT. It codes for CASSLAGAGQPQHF. This chain connects TRBV12-3 or TRBV12-4 to TRBJ1-5; D perhaps matches TRBD1 (6 bases). V was pared by 0 bases and J by 6 bases, with 9 bases between. The CDR3 is made up of 14 amino acids.

The V gene is TRBV4-1, the J gene TRBJ2-7, with TRBD2 as a possible D gene (6 bases). Trimming pared 3 bases from V and 4 bases from J, leaving 19 bases between. Germline lookup yields CDR1 MGHRA and CDR2 YSYEKL. The CDR3 is 16 residues long. The CDR3 region has the DNA TGCGCCAGCAGCCACCCTCACCGGGACTCAGAATACGAGCAGTACTTC. It encodes CASSHPHRDSEYEQYF.

The chain joins TRBV12-3 or TRBV12-4 to TRBJ2-3; D is tentatively TRBD1 or TRBD2 (5 bases each). The V gene lost 3 bases and the J gene lost 0 bases, with 13 bases spanning the gap. The length of the CDR3 is 16 residues. CDR3 DNA: TGTGCCAGCAGTTTTGGGAGACAGCCTAGCACAGATACGCAGTATTTT. It translates to CASSFGRQPSTDTQYF.

The chain recombines TRBV4-3 with TRBJ1-5, with D perhaps matching TRBD1 (6 bases). This CDR3 is 13 amino acids long. Trimming left V 3 bases short and J 9 bases short, with 12 bases between. Germline-derived CDR1 and CDR2 are LGHNA and YSLEER. The CDR3 is CASSQARGGPQHF. CDR3 DNA: TGCGCCAGCAGCCAGGCCAGGGGAGGGCCCCAGCATTTT.

This clonotype was seen more than once but under ten times. V and J are TRBV10-3 and TRBJ1-1; D uncertain. In germline, CDR1 is ENHRY, CDR2 SYGVKD. V lost 0 bases and J lost 1, with 9 bases in between. CDR3 length equals 15 residues. CDR3 amino acids: CAISESRTENTEAFF. For the CDR3, the DNA is TGTGCCATCAGTGAGTCGAGAACAGAGAACACTGAAGCTTTCTTT.